These 12 T cell receptor beta chains were all obtained from the same sample, sequenced in a study of long-term antiretroviral therapy in people with HIV (dated by TCRdb to between 2021 and 2023). The immunoSEQ hsTCRB v3.0 assay was used at survey level resolution to sequence the TRB variable region. This is the immuneACCESS table as TCRdb keeps it, with only in-frame sequences that have V and J called. A part of the clones is gone; compared with another copy, unresolved V genes explain less than half, and the rest is unexplained. Recorded for this sample are fewer than 15,000 clones; over 80% of them occurred a single time. Around a sixth of the sample goes to the ten largest clones. The sample was unsorted PBMCs, taken 3.4 years after starting antiretroviral therapy. Receptors were obtained from a man aged 40-50 years with HIV.

The CDR3, as DNA: TGTGCCAGCAGCCTAGCCGGGGGCTACACCTTC. It codes for CASSLAGGYTF. The chain joins TRBV6-1 to TRBJ1-2; D remains unclear. The germline V gene encodes CDR1 MNHNS and CDR2 SASEGT. The CDR3 sequence is 11 residues long. V lost 6 bases and J 8 bases, leaving 10 bases between the germline ends.

The chain is built from TRBV5-1 and TRBJ2-7; the match to TRBD1 covers 7 bases. V lost 6 bases and J lost 4; bases outside the gene matches: 19. This CDR3 contains 17 residues. The germline CDR1 and CDR2 sequences are SGHRS and YFSETQ. The DNA for the CDR3 is TGCGCCAGCAAAAACAGGAGGACAGGAGTATTGATGTACGAGCAGTACTTC. Its protein product is CASKNRRTGVLMYEQYF.

The chain couples TRBV2 to TRBJ2-6; 9 nucleotides match TRBD1. The germline V gene has CDR1 SNHLY and CDR2 FYNNEI. The CDR3 length is 20 residues. Trimming removed 7 bases from V and 0 bases from J; junction bases left unmatched: 16. The DNA of the CDR3 is TGTGCCAGCATTACTACTGGGACAGGGCCGAAGTACTCTGGGGCCAACGTCCTGACTTTC. Protein: CASITTGTGPKYSGANVLTF. The complete variable domain, with remaining parts taken from reference TRBV2 and TRBJ2-6, reads EPEVTQTPSHQVTQMGQEVILRCVPISNHLYFYWYRQILGQKVEFLVSFYNNEISEKSEIFDDQFSVERPDGSNFTLKIRSTKLEDSAMYFCASITTGTGPKYSGANVLTFGAGSRLTVL.

The chain joins TRBV28 to TRBJ2-2, with D possibly TRBD2 on 5 matching bases. Per germline, CDR1 MDHEN and CDR2 SYDVKM. The V end lost 6 bases, the J end lost 5 bases, and 13 bases lay between the germline ends. The CDR3 length is 14 residues. CDR3: CASSRSGTTGELFF. In nucleotides, the CDR3 is TGTGCCAGCAGCCGGAGCGGAACTACCGGGGAGCTGTTTTTT.

The count of this clone is one. The gene calls are TRBV5-1 and TRBJ2-7, with TRBD1 matching over 11 bases. This CDR3 has 14 residues. The V gene's germline CDR1 is SGHRS and CDR2 YFSETQ. With V trimmed by 2 bases and J by 5 bases, 3 bases remained unmatched. As DNA, the CDR3 is TGCGCCAGCAGCTTCGGACAGGGGGCAGACGAGCAGTACTTC. Amino acid sequence: CASSFGQGADEQYF. The variable domain in full, completed from reference TRBV5-1 and TRBJ2-7, reads KAGVTQTPRYLIKTRGQQVTLSCSPISGHRSVSWYQQTPGQGLQFLFEYFSETQRNKGNFPGRFSGRQFSNSRSEMNVSTLELGDSALYLCASSFGQGADEQYFGPGTRLTVT.

The chain recombines TRBV6-6 with TRBJ2-1; 13 bases match TRBD2. The CDR3 contains 15 residues. Germline V lookup: CDR1 MNHNY, CDR2 SVGAGI (reference sequence). J was trimmed by 8 bases and V by 2 bases; bases with no gene match: 3. CDR3 loop: CASSYTSGRADEQFF. CDR3 coding DNA: TGTGCCAGCAGTTACACTAGCGGGAGGGCCGATGAGCAGTTCTTC.

This sequence joins TRBV19 and TRBJ2-7; D is unresolved. The CDR3 contains 13 residues. Trimming left V 2 bases short and J 4 bases short, with 9 bases between. From germline, CDR1 is LNHDA and CDR2 SQIVND (reference sequence). Here the CDR3 DNA reads TGTGCCAGTAGTATATCGACCTCTTACGAGCAGTACTTC. Translated: CASSISTSYEQYF.

V is TRBV5-5 and J is TRBJ2-7; D remains ambiguous. Germline CDR1 is SGHKS and CDR2 is YYEKEE (reference sequence). This CDR3 has 12 amino acids. Deletions cut 5 bases from V and 3 bases from J, with 9 bases between. The CDR3 spells CASRRMGYEQYF. In nucleotides, the CDR3 is TGTGCCAGCAGAAGGATGGGCTACGAGCAGTACTTC.

The J gene is TRBJ2-2, the V gene TRBV5-6; D gene unclear. Trimming left V 1 base short and J 7 bases short, with 5 bases between. This CDR3 has 12 residues. CDR1 and CDR2 (germline): SGHDT, YYEEEE. Here the CDR3 reads CASSLLGGELFF. CDR3 in DNA: TGTGCCAGCAGCTTGCTGGGCGGGGAGCTGTTTTTT.

V and J are TRBV30 and TRBJ2-2, with TRBD2 matching over 9 bases. Germline V gives CDR1 GTSNPN, CDR2 SVGIG (reference sequence). J was trimmed by 6 bases and V by 3 bases; bases with no gene match: 5. The CDR3 contains 14 residues. This CDR3 reads CAWRVLAGPGELFF. In nucleotides, the CDR3 is TGTGCCTGGAGAGTACTAGCGGGTCCCGGGGAGCTGTTTTTT.

This clone appeared a few times. The V and J genes are TRBV6-4 and TRBJ2-3; D might be TRBD1 or TRBD2, each matching 6 bases. Germline-derived CDR1 and CDR2 are MRHNA and SNTAGT. CDR3 size: 14 residues. With 3 bases removed from V and 2 bases from J, the gap between germline ends came to 9 bases. CDR3 region: CASSEGGHTDTQYF. Here the CDR3 DNA reads TGTGCCAGCAGTGAGGGGGGACACACAGATACGCAGTATTTT.

The gene calls are TRBV19 and TRBJ1-1, with TRBD1 matching 12 bases. Germline V lookup: CDR1 LNHDA, CDR2 SQIVND (reference sequence). CDR3 length: 15 residues. Trimming took 8 bases from V and 8 from J; bases not matched to a gene: 12. The CDR3 DNA follows: TGTGCCAGTGACGGGACAGGGGGCGTACTTGGGGAAGCTTTCTTT. Protein product: CASDGTGGVLGEAFF.